Listed below are T cell receptor beta chains from one sample, sequenced in a study of T cell responses to AZD1222 COVID-19 vaccine. Sequencing used immunoSEQ multiplex PCR; TCRdb keeps in-frame clones, though not all of them. The sample holds around 140,000 clones, approximately 93% seen once. The sequenced sample was peripheral blood, obtained on day 0 of MenACWY control vaccination. All receptors derive from an adult in good health. Both conserved end residues are part of each CDR3. D genes are given only for firm matches. Clone size is shown for a subset of rows, as once, few, many or a class of expanded clone.

j_call | clone_size | d_call | v_call | cdr3_aa | cdr3_nt
TRBJ2-3 | - | TRBD2 | TRBV3-1/TRBV3-2 | CASSQEGLAGGLTNTQYF | TGTGCCAGCAGCCAAGAGGGGCTAGCGGGGGGGCTGACTAATACGCAGTATTTT
TRBJ1-4 | - | TRBD1 | TRBV7-2 | CASSPTGATNEKLFF | TGTGCCAGCAGCCCAACAGGGGCAACTAATGAAAAACTGTTTTTT
TRBJ1-6 | once | - | TRBV5-8 | CASSLGDRRNSPLHF | TGTGCCAGCAGCTTGGGAGACAGGCGGAATTCACCCCTCCACTTT
TRBJ1-5 | - | - | TRBV2 | CASSSQDPQPQHF | TGTGCCAGCAGTTCACAGGATCCACAGCCCCAGCATTTT
TRBJ1-1 | - | TRBD1 | TRBV28 | CASSFESGTGGKRNTEAFF | TGTGCCAGCAGTTTCGAGTCCGGGACAGGGGGGAAAAGGAACACTGAAGCTTTCTTT
TRBJ2-7 | - | - | TRBV6-5 | CASTRDSSLTYEQYF | TGTGCCAGCACCAGGGACTCCTCCCTAACCTACGAGCAGTACTTC
TRBJ1-1 | - | - | TRBV27 | CASSAWGNTEAFF | TGTGCCAGCAGTGCATGGGGGAACACTGAAGCTTTCTTT
TRBJ2-5 | - | - | TRBV6-1 | CASSEVRGAQETQYF | TGTGCCAGCAGTGAAGTACGAGGAGCTCAAGAGACCCAGTACTTC
TRBJ1-1 | - | - | TRBV9 | CASSVGSRTALNTEAFF | TGTGCCAGCAGCGTAGGTTCGCGGACAGCCCTGAACACTGAAGCTTTCTTT
TRBJ1-1 | - | - | TRBV29-1 | CSVSAGRYPTSTEAFF | TGCAGCGTATCGGCAGGGAGGTATCCTACTTCTACTGAAGCTTTCTTT
TRBJ2-7 | - | TRBD2 | TRBV19 | CASSIGGDEQYF | TGTGCCAGTAGTATCGGGGGGGACGAGCAGTACTTC
TRBJ2-3 | - | - | TRBV28 | CASSLRSPDTQYF | TGTGCCAGCAGTTTAAGATCACCAGATACGCAGTATTTT
TRBJ1-2 | - | TRBD1 | TRBV5-4 | CASSGRDRGPGYTF | TGTGCCAGCAGCGGGCGGGACAGGGGGCCGGGCTACACCTTC
TRBJ1-5 | - | - | TRBV3-1/TRBV3-2 | CASSQAWGGNQPQHF | TGTGCCAGCAGCCAAGCATGGGGGGGGAATCAGCCCCAGCATTTT
TRBJ2-7 | - | TRBD1 | TRBV29-1 | CSVSGTGDEQYF | TGCAGCGTCTCCGGGACAGGGGACGAGCAGTACTTC
TRBJ1-6 | - | TRBD1 | TRBV10-3 | CAISPGQGSTSPLHF | TGTGCCATCAGTCCGGGACAGGGATCCACTTCACCCCTCCACTTT
TRBJ1-3 | - | - | TRBV7-8 | CASSLDGTAGNTIYF | TGTGCCAGCAGCTTAGACGGGACCGCAGGCAACACCATATATTTT